Following are 2 T cell receptor beta chains from one sample sequenced in a study of T-cell reconstitution after alpha-beta-depleted transplantation in children. Unique molecular identifiers were incorporated during preparation of the TCRbeta library. TCRdb re-called the PCR reads through MiXCR, storing one row per CDR3 protein. The sample holds some 190,000 distinct CDR3 sequences, around 10% seen once. The sequencing used PBMCs, collected before TCRalphabeta/CD19-depleted stem cell transplant. These receptors were obtained from a boy aged 2-15 years with acute myeloid leukemia, due to receive a stem cell transplant.

This clonotype was observed at least ten times. The DNA for the CDR3 is TGTGCCAGCAGCTTAGCCACAGTTGGGGTCACAGATACGCAGTATTTT. This translates into CASSLATVGVTDTQYF. The chain couples TRBV7-6 to TRBJ2-3; D is unresolved. Per the germline V gene, CDR1 is SGHVS and CDR2 is FNYEAQ. CDR3 length: 16 residues. With 0 bases removed from V and 2 bases from J, the gap between germline ends came to 12 bases.

This clonotype was counted at least ten times. The rearrangement uses TRBV7-2 and TRBJ1-2; the match to TRBD1 covers 9 bases. CDR3 length equals 15 residues. Germline trimming cut 4 bases from V and 0 bases from J; bases unmatched to any gene: 3. The germline CDR1 and CDR2 sequences are SGHTA and FQGNSA. CDR3 sequence reads: CASSSRQGANYGYTF. CDR3 nucleotide sequence: TGTGCCAGCAGCTCGAGACAGGGGGCTAACTATGGCTACACCTTC.